These T cell receptor beta chains were read from a single sample in a study of read filtering for tumor transcriptome and immune sequencing. TCRdb reprocessed the reads via MiXCR and lists one record per CDR3 protein. The sample records 90,000 to 95,000 distinct CDR3 sequences, 20% to 25% being singletons. Sequenced material: a population of CD138-negative cells sorted from bone marrow. These receptor sequences come from a donor aged 40 or over with multiple myeloma. CDR3s include the opening cysteine and the closing phenylalanine or tryptophan.

j_call v_call cdr3_aa
TRBJ1-4 TRBV18 CASSPRFGDEKLFF
TRBJ2-5 TRBV2 CASSGVAGDQETQYF
TRBJ1-2 TRBV2 CASSTQTGTSGYTF
TRBJ1-2 TRBV10-3 CAISVGQYGYTF
TRBJ2-1 TRBV6-1 CASSELAGGPQMEQFF
TRBJ1-1 TRBV2 CASSELSFRVMNTEAFF
TRBJ2-7 TRBV19 CASSPTGGEQYF
TRBJ1-5 TRBV2 CASVFRPRDQLQHF
TRBJ2-3 TRBV20-1 CSASVQRTDTQYF
TRBJ1-3 TRBV29-1 CSVSWTGGGSFGNTIYF
TRBJ1-5 TRBV5-6 CASSLVGGNQPQHF
TRBJ1-6 TRBV28 CASSLVPGSPLHF
TRBJ2-5 TRBV2 CASSTQYF
TRBJ2-1 TRBV20-1 CSARGRDEQFF
TRBJ2-4 TRBV28 CASSLYQSAKNIQYF
TRBJ1-1 TRBV29-1 CSVSQGAYTEAFF
TRBJ1-1 TRBV7-9 CASSVIPGQGREAFF
TRBJ2-2 TRBV5-1 CASGLASSPNTGELFF
TRBJ2-5 TRBV12-3/TRBV12-4 CASSRGRGETQYF
TRBJ1-5 TRBV4-1 CASSLGGEPQHF
TRBJ2-5 TRBV10-2 CASWEVYQETQYF
TRBJ2-7 TRBV3-1 CASSQVAGAAVEQYF